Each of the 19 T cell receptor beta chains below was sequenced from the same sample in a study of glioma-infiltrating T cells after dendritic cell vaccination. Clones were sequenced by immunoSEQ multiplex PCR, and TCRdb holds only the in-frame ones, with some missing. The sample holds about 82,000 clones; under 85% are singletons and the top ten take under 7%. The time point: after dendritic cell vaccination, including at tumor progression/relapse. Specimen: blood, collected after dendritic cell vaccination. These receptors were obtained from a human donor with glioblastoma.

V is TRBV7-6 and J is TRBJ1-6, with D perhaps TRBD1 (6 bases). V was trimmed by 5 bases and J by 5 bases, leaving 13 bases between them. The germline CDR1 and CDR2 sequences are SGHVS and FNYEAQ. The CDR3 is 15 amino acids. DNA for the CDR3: TGTGCCAGCAGCCGCGCAGGGGATCATAATTCACCCCTCCACTTT. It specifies CASSRAGDHNSPLHF.

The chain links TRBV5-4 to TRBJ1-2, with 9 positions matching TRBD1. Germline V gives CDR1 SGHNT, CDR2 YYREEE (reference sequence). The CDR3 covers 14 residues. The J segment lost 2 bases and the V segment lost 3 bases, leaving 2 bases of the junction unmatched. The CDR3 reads CASSYGTGNYGYTF. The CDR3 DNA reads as TGTGCCAGCAGCTACGGGACAGGGAACTATGGCTACACCTTC.

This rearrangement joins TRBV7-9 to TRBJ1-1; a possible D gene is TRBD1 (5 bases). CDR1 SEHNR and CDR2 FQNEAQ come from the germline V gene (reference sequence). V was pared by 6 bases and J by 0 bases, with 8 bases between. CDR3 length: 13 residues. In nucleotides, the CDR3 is TGTGCCAGCAGTTCAGGGATGAACACTGAAGCTTTCTTT. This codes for CASSSGMNTEAFF.

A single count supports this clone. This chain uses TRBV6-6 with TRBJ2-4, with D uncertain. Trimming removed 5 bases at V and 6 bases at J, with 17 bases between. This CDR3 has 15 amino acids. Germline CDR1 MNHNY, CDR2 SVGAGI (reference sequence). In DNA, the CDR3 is TGTGCCAGCAGTGTTAGTGGAGAGGAGAGAAACATTCAGTACTTC. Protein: CASSVSGEERNIQYF.

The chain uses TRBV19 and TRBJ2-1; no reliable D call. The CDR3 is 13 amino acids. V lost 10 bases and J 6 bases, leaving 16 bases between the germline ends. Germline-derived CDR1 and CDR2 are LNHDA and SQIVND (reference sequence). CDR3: CATALTGPNEQFF. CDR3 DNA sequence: TGTGCCACCGCCTTAACGGGTCCCAATGAGCAGTTCTTC.

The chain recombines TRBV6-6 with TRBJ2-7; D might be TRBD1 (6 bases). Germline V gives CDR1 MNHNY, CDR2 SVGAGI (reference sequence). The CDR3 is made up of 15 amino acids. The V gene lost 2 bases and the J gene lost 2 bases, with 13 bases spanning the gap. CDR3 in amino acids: CASSYPPGHPYEQYF. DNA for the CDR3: TGTGCCAGCAGTTACCCACCGGGACATCCCTACGAGCAGTACTTC.

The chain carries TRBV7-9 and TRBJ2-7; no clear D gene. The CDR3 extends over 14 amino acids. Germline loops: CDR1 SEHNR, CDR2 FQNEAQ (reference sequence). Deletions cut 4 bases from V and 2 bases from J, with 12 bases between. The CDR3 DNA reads TGTGCCAGCAGCTCCGCACTTATTCCCTACGAGCAGTACTTC. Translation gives CASSSALIPYEQYF.

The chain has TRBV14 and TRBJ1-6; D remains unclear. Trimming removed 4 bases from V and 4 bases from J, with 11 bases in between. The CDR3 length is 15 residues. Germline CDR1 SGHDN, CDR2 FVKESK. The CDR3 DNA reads TGTGCCAGCAGCCCGCTAGATCCTTATAATTCACCCCTCCACTTT. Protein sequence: CASSPLDPYNSPLHF.

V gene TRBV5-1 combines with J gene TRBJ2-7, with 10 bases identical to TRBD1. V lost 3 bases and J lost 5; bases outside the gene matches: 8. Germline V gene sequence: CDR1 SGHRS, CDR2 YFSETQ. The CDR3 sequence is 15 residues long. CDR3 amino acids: CASSSLGQGVNEQYF. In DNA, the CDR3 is TGCGCCAGCAGCTCACTAGGACAGGGGGTCAACGAGCAGTACTTC. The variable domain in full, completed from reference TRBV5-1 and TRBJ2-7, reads KAGVTQTPRYLIKTRGQQVTLSCSPISGHRSVSWYQQTPGQGLQFLFEYFSETQRNKGNFPGRFSGRQFSNSRSEMNVSTLELGDSALYLCASSSLGQGVNEQYFGPGTRLTVT.

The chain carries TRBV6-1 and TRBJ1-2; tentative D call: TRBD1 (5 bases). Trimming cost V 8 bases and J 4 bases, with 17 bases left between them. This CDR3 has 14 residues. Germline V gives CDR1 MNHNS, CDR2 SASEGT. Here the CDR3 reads CASWGMGGAYGYTF. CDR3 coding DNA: TGTGCCAGCTGGGGGATGGGGGGAGCCTATGGCTACACCTTC.

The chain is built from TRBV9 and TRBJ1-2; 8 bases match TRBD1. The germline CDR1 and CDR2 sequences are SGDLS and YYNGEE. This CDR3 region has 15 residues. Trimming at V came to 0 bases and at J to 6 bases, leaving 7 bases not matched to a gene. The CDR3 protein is CASSVDQGAANGYTF. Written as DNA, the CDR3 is TGTGCCAGCAGCGTAGATCAGGGGGCGGCTAATGGCTACACCTTC.

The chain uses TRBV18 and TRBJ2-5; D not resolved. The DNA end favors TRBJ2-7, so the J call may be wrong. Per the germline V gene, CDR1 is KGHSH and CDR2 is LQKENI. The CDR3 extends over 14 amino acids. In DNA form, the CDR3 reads TGTGCCAGCTCACCATCCTGGGCTGCCTACGAGCAGTACTTC. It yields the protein CASSPSWAAYEQYF.

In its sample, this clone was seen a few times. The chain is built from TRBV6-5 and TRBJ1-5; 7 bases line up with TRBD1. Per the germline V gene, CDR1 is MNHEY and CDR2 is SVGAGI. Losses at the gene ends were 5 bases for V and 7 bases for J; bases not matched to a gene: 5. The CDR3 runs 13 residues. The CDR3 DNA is TGTGCCAGCAGTACGACAGGGACCCAGCCCCAGCATTTT. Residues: CASSTTGTQPQHF.

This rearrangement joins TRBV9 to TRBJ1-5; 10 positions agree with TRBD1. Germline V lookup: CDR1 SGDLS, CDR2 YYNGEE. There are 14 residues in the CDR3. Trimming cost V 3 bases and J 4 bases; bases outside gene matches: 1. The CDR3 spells CASSGGQGNQPQHF. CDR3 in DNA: TGTGCCAGCAGCGGGGGACAGGGGAATCAGCCCCAGCATTTT.

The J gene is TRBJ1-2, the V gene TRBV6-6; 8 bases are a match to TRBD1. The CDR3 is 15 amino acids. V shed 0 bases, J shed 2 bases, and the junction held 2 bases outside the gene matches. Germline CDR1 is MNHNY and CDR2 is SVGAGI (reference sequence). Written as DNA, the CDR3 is TGTGCCAGCAGTTACTCTCCAGGGGGCAACTATGGCTACACCTTC. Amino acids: CASSYSPGGNYGYTF.

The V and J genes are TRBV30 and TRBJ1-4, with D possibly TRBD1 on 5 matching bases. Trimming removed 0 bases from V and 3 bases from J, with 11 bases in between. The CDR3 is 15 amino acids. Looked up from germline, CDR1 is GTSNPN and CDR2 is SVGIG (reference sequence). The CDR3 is CAWSVEAGSNEKLFF. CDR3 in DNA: TGTGCCTGGAGTGTAGAGGCAGGGTCTAATGAAAAACTGTTTTTT.

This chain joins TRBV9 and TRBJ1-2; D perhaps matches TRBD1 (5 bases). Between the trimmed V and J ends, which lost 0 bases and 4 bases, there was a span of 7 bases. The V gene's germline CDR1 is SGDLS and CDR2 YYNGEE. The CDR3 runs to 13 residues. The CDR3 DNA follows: TGTGCCAGCAGCGTAGGGGGCCCCTATGGCTACACCTTC. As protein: CASSVGGPYGYTF.

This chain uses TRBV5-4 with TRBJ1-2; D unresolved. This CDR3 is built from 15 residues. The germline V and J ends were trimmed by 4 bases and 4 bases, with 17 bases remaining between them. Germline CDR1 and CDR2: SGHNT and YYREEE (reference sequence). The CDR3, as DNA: TGTGCCAGCAGCGGAGGACCCGCCAGGTCCTATGGCTACACCTTC. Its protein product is CASSGGPARSYGYTF.

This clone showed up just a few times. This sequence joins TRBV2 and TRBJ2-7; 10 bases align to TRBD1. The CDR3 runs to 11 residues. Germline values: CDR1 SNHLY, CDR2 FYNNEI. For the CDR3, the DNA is TGTGCCAGCAGCGACGACAGGGGGCCTAGGGTT. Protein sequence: CASSDDRGPRV.